What follows are 7 T cell receptor beta chains derived from one specimen sequenced in a study of T cell repertoires in cytomegalovirus infection. These TCRs are of unknown antigen specificity. TCRdb processed the reads anew with MiXCR; each CDR3 protein has one entry. The repertoire consists of 900,000 to 950,000 distinct CDR3 sequences, with around 32% occurring once and the leading ten covering about 14%. Material: cultured CD8+ T cells from PBMCs, obtained from culture after CMV antigen stimulation. The receptors stem from a human donor in good health (CMV status not recorded). Some clones in this sample may be carry-over from other donors' samples.

This clonotype was seen many times. CDR3: CASSEIVAGDDTQYF. CDR3 DNA: TGTGCCAGCAGTGAAATCGTAGCGGGGGATGATACGCAGTATTTT. This rearrangement joins TRBV6-1 to TRBJ2-3, with 9 nucleotides matching TRBD2. This CDR3 contains 15 residues. CDR1 and CDR2 from the germline V gene are MNHNS and SASEGT. The J segment lost 6 bases and the V segment lost 2 bases, leaving 6 bases of the junction unmatched.

The CDR3 bases are TGTGCCAGCAGTTACGGCGGGACAGGGAACATTCAGTACTTC. Translation: CASSYGGTGNIQYF. This rearrangement joins TRBV6-2 or TRBV6-3 to TRBJ2-4, with 9 bases fitting TRBD1. This CDR3 contains 14 residues. The V segment lost 2 bases and the J segment 7 bases; nucleotides outside the gene matches: 3. The germline V gene has CDR1 MNHEY and CDR2 SVGEGT.

CDR3 nucleotide sequence: TGTGCCAGCAGCCACCAGGAGGACACTGAAGCTTTCTTT. It codes for CASSHQEDTEAFF. The chain joins TRBV7-3 to TRBJ1-1; D unresolved. Trimming cost V 5 bases and J 3 bases, with 10 bases left between them. This CDR3 is built from 13 residues. Germline V gene data show CDR1 as SGHTA and CDR2 as FQGTGA.

This clonotype was seen only a few times. An end of the junction does not agree with germline; a read error may underlie this. The V gene is TRBV2, the J gene TRBJ1-2, with no clear D. CDR1 is SNHLY, CDR2 FYNNEI, per germline. The CDR3 runs 11 residues. The CDR3 spells CASREVGGYTF. CDR3 sequence (DNA): TGTGCCAGCAGGGAAGTGGGTGGCTACACCTTC. Supplemented by reference TRBV2 and TRBJ1-2, the full variable domain reads EPEVTQTPSHQVTQMGQEVILRCVPISNHLYFYWYRQILGQKVEFLVSFYNNEISEKSEIFDDQFSVERPDGSNFTLKIRSTKLEDSAMYFCASREVGGYTFGSGTRLTVV.

This clonotype came up many times. The chain recombines TRBV7-8 with TRBJ2-1; the D is unclear. The CDR3 spans 12 residues. The V end was cut by 5 bases, the J end by 2 bases, with 4 bases between. The germline gives CDR1 SGHVS, CDR2 FQNEAQ. CDR3 amino acids: CASSLPYNEQFF. The CDR3 DNA reads TGTGCCAGCAGCCTCCCCTACAATGAGCAGTTCTTC.

This clonotype was counted many times. The chain is built from TRBV11-1 and TRBJ2-3; D gene unclear. The ends were cut back, 0 bases at V and 1 base at J, with 20 bases in the middle. The CDR3 sequence is 19 residues long. Looked up from germline, CDR1 is SGHAT and CDR2 is FQDESV (reference sequence). The CDR3 reads CASSLAGFSGAEGTDTQYF. The CDR3 DNA sequence: TGTGCCAGCAGCTTAGCGGGTTTCTCCGGAGCAGAGGGCACAGATACGCAGTATTTT.

The V and J genes are TRBV6-5 and TRBJ2-3, with 10 bases fitting TRBD1. J was trimmed by 1 base and V by 3 bases; bases with no gene match: 4. The CDR3 covers 16 residues. Germline CDR1 reads MNHEY; CDR2 reads SVGAGI. CDR3 in DNA: TGTGCCAGCAGTTATTCGACAGGGGGCCGCACAGATACGCAGTATTTT. It translates to CASSYSTGGRTDTQYF.